This TCR beta chain stems from a study of a mutant IDH1 vaccine in newly diagnosed glioma. Turning to the study itself: Vaccine dosing followed radiotherapy by 4-6 weeks, or accompanied temozolomide cycles. Treated patients, about 60% male and around 40% female, averaged approximately 40 years of age.

A single count supports this clone. Its cognate antigen is unknown. V was trimmed by 1 base and J by 7 bases, leaving 7 bases between them. The CDR3 totals 12 residues. Germline V gene lookup returns CDR1 SEHNR and CDR2 FQNEAQ (reference sequence). Sequencing was performed with immunoSEQ multiplex PCR; in TCRdb, only in-frame clones are kept and a portion is missing. The sample includes 50,000 to 65,000 clones, roughly nine tenths seen only once; the top ten take under 2.5%. The time point: week 11, during vaccination. One vaccine dose held 300 ug of mutant IDH1 20-mer peptide and came with topical imiquimod.

The sequence was collected from a man aged 50 or older with glioma. The chain couples TRBV7-9 to TRBJ1-2; no clear D. Sequencing used PBMCs, obtained from a glioma patient whose treatment included an IDH1 peptide vaccine. CDR3 sequence (DNA): TGTGCCAGCAGCTTAGACAGTTCTGGCTACACCTTC. It is translated as CASSLDSSGYTF.